The source of this T cell receptor beta chain is a study of neurological immune-mediated disorders. Trimming cost V 0 bases and J 5 bases, with 11 bases left between them. This CDR3 contains 14 residues. Germline-derived CDR1 and CDR2 are SGHRS and YFSETQ. cDNA was made by 5'RACE with 10-nucleotide random UMIs. Every sequencing run returned over 170 million TCR-beta sequences, which were derived from 15-18 subjects. TCRdb analysed the 5' RACE reads with MiXCR anew, one entry per CDR3 protein. The data show 54,000 or so distinct CDR3 sequences, under 4.5% seen once. Material for sequencing was PBMCs. V and J are TRBV5-1 and TRBJ1-2, with D possibly being TRBD1 (5 bases). This sequence was found in a woman aged 30 to 39 with multiple sclerosis. CDR3 sequence: CASSLGGQLYGYTF. CDR3 DNA: TGCGCCAGCAGCTTGGGCGGACAACTTTATGGCTACACCTTC.